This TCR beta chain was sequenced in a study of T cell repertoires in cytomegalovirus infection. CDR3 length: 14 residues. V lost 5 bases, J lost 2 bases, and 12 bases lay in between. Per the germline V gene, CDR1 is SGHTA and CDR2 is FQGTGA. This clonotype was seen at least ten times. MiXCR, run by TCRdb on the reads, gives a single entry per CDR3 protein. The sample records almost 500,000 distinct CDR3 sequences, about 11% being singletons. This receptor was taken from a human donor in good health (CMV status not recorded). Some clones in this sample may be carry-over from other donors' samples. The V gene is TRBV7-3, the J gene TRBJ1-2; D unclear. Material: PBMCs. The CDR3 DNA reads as TGTGCCAGCAGCCCAGAAAGCAGAAACTATGGCTACACCTTC. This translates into CASSPESRNYGYTF.